Below, 20 T cell receptor beta chains from the same sample are listed, as sequenced in a study of a mutant IDH1 vaccine in newly diagnosed glioma. No antigens are known for them. Here immunoSEQ multiplex PCR was the method, and the copy in TCRdb shows in-frame clones only, minus some. This table holds roughly 50,000 clones, more than 75% found once. Time point specified: week 47, end of study. With topical imiquimod, each dose of the vaccine consisted of 300 ug of mutant IDH1 20-mer peptide. The sequenced sample was PBMCs, obtained from a glioma patient whose treatment included an IDH1 peptide vaccine. The receptors were sampled from a middle-aged woman with glioma. Some clones in this sample may be carry-over from other donors' samples.

The chain combines TRBV11-2 with TRBJ1-4; D unclear. CDR1 is SGHAT, CDR2 FQNNGV, per germline. The ends were cut back, 5 bases at V and 6 bases at J, with 16 bases in the middle. The CDR3 spans 15 residues. CDR3 DNA: TGTGCCAGCAGCCCCAACGGGCCATCGGATGAAAAACTGTTTTTT. The encoded protein is CASSPNGPSDEKLFF. The variable domain in full, completed from reference TRBV11-2 and TRBJ1-4, reads EAGVAQSPRYKIIEKRQSVAFWCNPISGHATLYWYQQILGQGPKLLIQFQNNGVVDDSQLPKDRFSAERLKGVDSTLKIQPAKLEDSAVYLCASSPNGPSDEKLFFGSGTQLSVL.

This clone was observed a handful of times. This sequence joins TRBV2 and TRBJ1-6; D is perhaps TRBD1 (5 bases). The V gene lost 4 bases and the J gene lost 10 bases, with 11 bases spanning the gap. The CDR3 runs to 13 residues. The germline V gene has CDR1 SNHLY and CDR2 FYNNEI. CDR3 DNA sequence: TGTGCCAGCAGTGGGGGGAGGGAATCACCCCTCCACTTT. Encoded protein: CASSGGRESPLHF. Using reference TRBV2 and TRBJ1-6 for the parts outside the CDR3, the full variable domain is EPEVTQTPSHQVTQMGQEVILRCVPISNHLYFYWYRQILGQKVEFLVSFYNNEISEKSEIFDDQFSVERPDGSNFTLKIRSTKLEDSAMYFCASSGGRESPLHFGNGTRLTVT.

This chain links TRBV6-1 with TRBJ2-1; D could derive from TRBD1 or TRBD2 (5 bases each). The V gene's germline CDR1 is MNHNS and CDR2 SASEGT. V lost 6 bases and J lost 4, with 13 bases in between. The CDR3 contains 14 residues. The CDR3 sequence is CASSGTLAYNEQFF. The CDR3 nucleotides are TGTGCCAGCAGCGGGACGTTGGCTTACAATGAGCAGTTCTTC.

This sequence joins TRBV2 and TRBJ2-3; 12 nucleotides match TRBD2. CDR3 length: 16 residues. CDR1 and CDR2 (germline): SNHLY, FYNNEI. V lost 6 bases and J lost 2; bases outside the gene matches: 6. Here the CDR3 DNA reads TGTGCCAGCAGCCCTCTAGCGGGGGGGTACACAGATACGCAGTATTTT. Translated: CASSPLAGGYTDTQYF.

The chain recombines TRBV13 with TRBJ2-7, with D tentatively TRBD1 (6 bases). The CDR3 consists of 15 residues. CDR1 and CDR2 from the germline V gene are PRHDT and FYEKMQ (reference sequence). Trimming left V 3 bases short and J 3 bases short, with 15 bases between. The CDR3, as DNA: TGTGCCAGCAGCTTGTACAGGGCAGCCTACTACGAGCAGTACTTC. This encodes CASSLYRAAYYEQYF.

Written as DNA, the CDR3 is TGTGCCAGCAGCCTGGGGGGCGAAAAACTGTTTTTT. Translated: CASSLGGEKLFF. V and J are TRBV7-9 and TRBJ1-4; perhaps TRBD1 as D (6 bases). The V end was cut by 5 bases, the J end by 8 bases, with 9 bases between. This CDR3 contains 12 residues. Germline values: CDR1 SEHNR, CDR2 FQNEAQ (reference sequence). The whole variable domain, remainder taken from reference TRBV7-9 and TRBJ1-4, is DTGVSQNPRHKITKRGQNVTFRCDPISEHNRLYWYRQTLGQGPEFLTYFQNEAQLEKSRLLSDRFSAERPKGSFSTLEIQRTEQGDSAMYLCASSLGGEKLFFGSGTQLSVL.

This chain uses TRBV5-4 with TRBJ2-1, with 11 positions matching TRBD2. The V gene's germline CDR1 is SGHNT and CDR2 YYREEE (reference sequence). The junction had 11 bases not matched to a gene; V was cut back by 4 bases and J by 2 bases. This CDR3 has 18 residues. DNA for the CDR3: TGTGCCAGCAGCCACGCCCTTCTTAGCGGGGGGGCCTACAATGAGCAGTTCTTC. Translated, it gives CASSHALLSGGAYNEQFF.

The chain couples TRBV6-6 to TRBJ2-2, with unresolved D. Looked up from germline, CDR1 is MNHNY and CDR2 is SVGAGI (reference sequence). V shed 5 bases and J shed 7 bases, with 2 bases lying between them. The CDR3 is 10 amino acids. The chain's CDR3 is CASSRGELFF. The CDR3 DNA reads as TGTGCCAGCAGTCGCGGGGAGCTGTTTTTT.

The chain has TRBV19 and TRBJ1-1; maybe TRBD1 (5 bases). Germline CDR1 reads LNHDA; CDR2 reads SQIVND (reference sequence). The CDR3 is made up of 14 amino acids. Deletions cut 6 bases from V and 1 base from J, with 12 bases between. CDR3 sequence (DNA): TGTGCCAGTAGGACAAGGGGCTCGAACACTGAAGCTTTCTTT. Translating it yields CASRTRGSNTEAFF.

This chain links TRBV6-5 with TRBJ2-7, with D possibly matching TRBD2 (5 bases). Germline V gene data show CDR1 as MNHEY and CDR2 as SVGAGI. This CDR3 comprises 15 residues. The germline V and J ends were trimmed by 2 bases and 2 bases, with 13 bases remaining between them. The CDR3 here is CASSYGGGTTYEQYF. The CDR3 DNA is TGTGCCAGCAGTTACGGCGGAGGCACGACCTACGAGCAGTACTTC.

This clone was counted only a few times. The V gene is TRBV6-6, the J gene TRBJ1-2; D gene uncertain. CDR1 and CDR2 from the germline V gene are MNHNY and SVGAGI (reference sequence). V lost 2 bases and J lost 2, with 6 bases in between. This CDR3 comprises 13 residues. For the CDR3, the DNA is TGTGCCAGCAGTTACCCCGAGAACTATGGCTACACCTTC. Amino acids: CASSYPENYGYTF.

This clone was seen a few times. The J gene is TRBJ1-5, the V gene TRBV19; D is unclear. Germline V gene data show CDR1 as LNHDA and CDR2 as SQIVND (reference sequence). The CDR3 runs to 12 residues. Trimming shortened V by 7 bases and J by 2 bases, and 6 bases separated the two germline ends. The CDR3 loop reads CASTDGNQPQHF. The CDR3 nucleotides read TGTGCCAGTACCGACGGCAATCAGCCCCAGCATTTT.

The gene calls are TRBV5-5 and TRBJ1-1; 8 nucleotides agree with TRBD1. The V segment lost 2 bases and the J segment 10 bases; nucleotides outside the gene matches: 10. The CDR3 consists of 14 residues. Germline V gives CDR1 SGHKS, CDR2 YYEKEE (reference sequence). CDR3 sequence reads: CASSLRTGPSVAFF. CDR3 DNA sequence: TGTGCCAGCAGCTTAAGGACAGGGCCATCAGTAGCTTTCTTT.

CDR3 nucleotides: TGCAGCCCCAGCCCTACCACAGGGATCGGCTACACCTTC. Translation gives CSPSPTTGIGYTF. The V call is TRBV29-1, the J call TRBJ1-2; maybe TRBD1 (6 bases). The CDR3 spans 13 residues. CDR1 SQVTM and CDR2 ANQGSEA come from the germline V gene. V gave up 8 bases and J gave up 8 bases, with 21 bases separating them.

This clone occurred once. The chain couples TRBV9 to TRBJ2-2, with D possibly TRBD2 on 5 matching bases. CDR1 is SGDLS, CDR2 YYNGEE, per germline. The CDR3 consists of 14 residues. V was trimmed by 7 bases and J by 1 base, leaving 11 bases between them. The CDR3 sequence: CASRKDWNTGELFF. The CDR3 DNA reads as TGTGCCAGCCGTAAGGACTGGAACACCGGGGAGCTGTTTTTT.

V is TRBV5-1 and J is TRBJ2-2, with TRBD2 as a possible D gene (6 bases). Germline loops: CDR1 SGHRS, CDR2 YFSETQ. V was pared by 0 bases and J by 4 bases, with 13 bases between. The CDR3 spans 16 residues. CDR3 sequence (DNA): TGCGCCAGCAGCTTGGATGGGGGGAGGCGCACCGGGGAGCTGTTTTTT. Encoded protein: CASSLDGGRRTGELFF.

The chain couples TRBV9 to TRBJ1-5, with a tentative D call TRBD1 (6 bases). Trimming removed 3 bases from V and 11 bases from J, with 15 bases in between. CDR1 and CDR2 from the germline V gene are SGDLS and YYNGEE. The CDR3 extends over 13 amino acids. The DNA of the CDR3 is TGTGCCAGCAGCGCCACTTTGGACAGCTCCCAGCATTTT. This codes for CASSATLDSSQHF.

V usage is TRBV25-1 and J usage is TRBJ1-1, with 8 bases lining up with TRBD1. In germline, CDR1 is MGHDK, CDR2 SYGVNS. The CDR3 extends over 13 amino acids. The junction had 1 base not matched to a gene; V was cut back by 4 bases and J by 3 bases. CDR3 sequence (DNA): TGTGCCAGCAGTGGGACAGGGCACACTGAAGCTTTCTTT. This gives the protein CASSGTGHTEAFF.

This rearrangement joins TRBV9 to TRBJ1-2; TRBD1 is a possible D gene (6 bases). V was clipped by 2 bases and J by 5 bases, with 10 bases between them. Germline CDR1 reads SGDLS; CDR2 reads YYNGEE. The CDR3 sequence is 13 residues long. The CDR3, as DNA: TGTGCCAGCAGCGTCGGGGGCAGGTATGGCTACACCTTC. It translates to CASSVGGRYGYTF.

The rearrangement joins TRBV5-4 to TRBJ1-1; no clear D gene. Trimming pared 4 bases from V and 4 bases from J, leaving 14 bases between. In germline, CDR1 is SGHNT, CDR2 YYREEE (reference sequence). The CDR3 sequence is 14 residues long. CDR3 in DNA: TGTGCCAGCAGCCCGGGGTACATCCGCACTGAAGCTTTCTTT. Protein sequence: CASSPGYIRTEAFF.